These 12 T cell receptor beta chains were all obtained from the same sample, sequenced in a study of blood T cell repertoires in COVID-19 (dated by TCRdb to about 2020). Library prep was done by the immunoSEQ multiplex PCR assay. TCRdb stores this immuneACCESS table with in-frame sequences only. Part of the clones is absent; in the studies checked, under half of the shortfall reflects unresolved V genes, and no reason is known for the rest. This sample comprises about 210,000 clones, 88% of them detected only once. The top ten constitute more than 1.5% of the sample. What was sequenced was peripheral blood. The receptor source for this set is a man aged 65-85 years with acute or convalescent COVID-19.

The chain uses TRBV6-5 and TRBJ2-7; TRBD1 aligns across 8 bases. After removal of 6 bases from V and 2 bases from J, the junction contained 3 bases not matched to a gene. Germline loops: CDR1 MNHEY, CDR2 SVGAGI. The CDR3 totals 13 residues. CDR3 sequence reads: CASRLQGAYEQYF. In nucleotides, the CDR3 is TGTGCCAGCAGACTACAGGGGGCCTACGAGCAGTACTTC.

The V and J genes are TRBV7-2 and TRBJ2-1; TRBD2 aligns across 11 bases. Per the germline V gene, CDR1 is SGHTA and CDR2 is FQGNSA. Trimming at V came to 1 base and at J to 3 bases, leaving 5 bases not matched to a gene. The CDR3 length is 17 residues. CDR3 amino acids: CASSLVGTSGIYNEQFF. CDR3 DNA: TGTGCCAGCAGCTTAGTCGGGACTAGCGGCATCTACAATGAGCAGTTCTTC.

The rearrangement joins TRBV6-6 to TRBJ2-1; 11 positions match TRBD2. The CDR3 is 16 residues long. In germline, CDR1 is MNHNY, CDR2 SVGAGI (reference sequence). With V trimmed by 6 bases and J by 0 bases, 4 bases remained unmatched. CDR3 in amino acids: CASRLAGGPSYNEQFF. CDR3 DNA: TGTGCCAGCAGGCTAGCGGGAGGACCCTCCTACAATGAGCAGTTCTTC.

CDR3 sequence reads: CASSPIPAGKAYEQYF. The CDR3, as DNA: TGTGCCAGCAGCCCTATACCAGCGGGGAAAGCCTACGAGCAGTACTTC. This chain joins TRBV6-2 or TRBV6-3 and TRBJ2-7; 7 bases line up with TRBD2. CDR3 length: 16 residues. V shed 6 bases, J shed 2 bases, and the junction held 13 bases outside the gene matches. Germline V gene sequence: CDR1 MNHEY, CDR2 SVGEGT.

The chain has TRBV12-5 and TRBJ2-7; 9 bases fit TRBD2. The germline V gene encodes CDR1 LGHNT and CDR2 FRNRAP. The CDR3 covers 14 residues. V dropped 6 bases and J dropped 0; count of bases not matched to a gene: 3. The DNA for the CDR3 is TGTGCTAGTGGGGGTAGCGGGAGCTCCTACGAGCAGTACTTC. Protein sequence: CASGGSGSSYEQYF.

CDR3 sequence: CASSERPGLAGGEQFF. CDR3 DNA sequence: TGTGCCAGCAGTGAAAGACCGGGACTAGCAGGGGGTGAGCAGTTCTTC. The V call is TRBV6-1, the J call TRBJ2-1, with 9 nucleotides matching TRBD2. The CDR3 has 16 amino acids. Germline loops: CDR1 MNHNS, CDR2 SASEGT. With V trimmed by 2 bases and J by 9 bases, 11 bases remained unmatched.

The chain recombines TRBV5-1 with TRBJ1-2; 8 bases are shared with TRBD1. The CDR3 loop spans 14 amino acids. Germline-derived CDR1 and CDR2 are SGHRS and YFSETQ. V gave up 4 bases and J gave up 0 bases; unmatched junction bases: 2. DNA of the CDR3: TGCGCCAGCAGCACGACAGGGGCTAACTATGGCTACACCTTC. Translation: CASSTTGANYGYTF.

This chain connects TRBV3-1 (or the pseudogene TRBV3-2) to TRBJ2-1; TRBD2 matches at 10 bases. Trimming took 1 base from V and 6 from J; bases not matched to a gene: 6. The CDR3 sequence is 16 residues long. The germline V gene encodes CDR1 LGHDT and CDR2 YNNKEL (reference sequence). This CDR3 is CASSQGGLAVVNEQFF. Written as DNA, the CDR3 is TGTGCCAGCAGCCAAGGCGGACTAGCGGTAGTCAATGAGCAGTTCTTC.

V and J are TRBV3-1 (or the pseudogene TRBV3-2) and TRBJ2-3, with 10 bases aligning to TRBD2. Germline V CDR1 and CDR2: LGHDT, YNNKEL (reference sequence). CDR3 length: 15 residues. Trimming removed 0 bases from V and 4 bases from J; junction bases left unmatched: 1. The CDR3 protein is CASSQEAGGPDTQYF. The DNA of the CDR3 is TGTGCCAGCAGCCAAGAAGCGGGAGGGCCAGATACGCAGTATTTT.

The gene calls are TRBV16 and TRBJ1-2, with D uncertain. This CDR3 spans 13 amino acids. CDR1 is KGHSY and CDR2 is FQNENV in the germline V gene. The V and J ends lost 4 bases and 4 bases respectively, with 10 bases between them. The CDR3 DNA is TGTGCCAGCAGCCCTAGCTCCGGCTATGGCTACACCTTC. Amino acid sequence: CASSPSSGYGYTF.

The chain uses TRBV11-2 and TRBJ2-3; D is possibly TRBD2 (6 bases). Per the germline V gene, CDR1 is SGHAT and CDR2 is FQNNGV. V gave up 8 bases and J gave up 6 bases, with 18 bases separating them. The CDR3 loop spans 14 amino acids. CDR3 sequence: CASRVGGRRDTQYF. CDR3 nucleotide sequence: TGTGCCAGCCGAGTGGGAGGTAGGAGGGATACGCAGTATTTT.

The chain combines TRBV18 with TRBJ2-2; TRBD1 is a possible D gene (5 bases). The germline V and J ends were trimmed by 4 bases and 5 bases, with 14 bases remaining between them. This CDR3 contains 15 residues. Germline CDR1 KGHSH, CDR2 LQKENI. CDR3 in amino acids: CASSLGRAATGELFF. The CDR3 DNA is TGTGCCAGCTCACTGGGCAGGGCGGCGACCGGGGAGCTGTTTTTT. The full variable domain, its missing parts supplied by reference TRBV18 and TRBJ2-2, is NAGVMQNPRHLVRRRGQEARLRCSPMKGHSHVYWYRQLPEEGLKFMVYLQKENIIDESGMPKERFSAEFPKEGPSILRIQQVVRGDSAAYFCASSLGRAATGELFFGEGSRLTVL.